This T cell receptor beta chain was obtained from a study of cytomegalovirus exposure and HLA in healthy donors. Study at large: As an earlier analysis found, about 190 million T cells yielded over 95 million unique TCR beta sequences. Study findings and constraints: Reported performance of the classifier showed diagnosis of cytomegalovirus status with high specificity and sensitivity. A later analysis linked a missense variant in DCLRE1C to the trimming of TCR beta V and J genes.

Remarks on this clone: Antigen unknown.

Germline lookup yields CDR1 SGHVS and CDR2 FNYEAQ. V lost 0 bases, J lost 8 bases, and 4 bases stayed unmatched. The CDR3 is made up of 14 amino acids. These donors counted as nominally healthy when sampled, but unrecorded immune exposures were likely. The primer mix had 60 Vbeta and 13 Jbeta primers. The protocol was immunoSEQ multiplex PCR, while the TCRdb copy is restricted to in-frame clones and leaves out a portion. Among approximately 150,000 clones, almost 80% were seen once, and the ten largest hold roughly 0.69%. This chain uses TRBV7-6 with TRBJ2-1; 7 bases fit TRBD2. This TCR was sampled from a male donor in good health and CMV-seronegative. The specimen was PBMCs. The chain's CDR3 is CASSLARGGHEQFF. DNA of the CDR3: TGTGCCAGCAGCTTAGCGCGGGGAGGGCATGAGCAGTTCTTC. Looking up the rest from reference TRBV7-6 and TRBJ2-1 gives the full variable domain: GAGVSQSPRYKVTKRGQDVALRCDPISGHVSLYWYRQALGQGPEFLTYFNYEAQQDKSGLPNDRFSAERPEGSISTLTIQRTEQRDSAMYRCASSLARGGHEQFFGPGTRLTVL.